This paragraph reports one T cell receptor (beta chain). This clonotype was detected ten times or more. Its recognized antigen is unknown. The sample holds no much larger clone one base away, and base qualities are not on file. To synthesize cDNA, template-switch 5'RACE was performed with a primer carrying a 10-nucleotide random unique molecular identifier so that each TCR transcript was tagged. Every sequencing run covered 15-18 subjects and yielded more than 170 million TCR-beta sequences. Total RNA was extracted with the RNeasy kit. TCR-beta VDJ regions were amplified with primers for the TCR constant region and the 5'RACE anchor, using the KAPA Real-time Library Amplification kit. Sample indexes and Illumina adaptors were added in a first PCR, and a second PCR then increased library yield. After Ampure bead purification, the roughly 650 bp TCR product was size-selected on a 2% E-gel SizeSelection system. Before pooling, libraries had their quality checked on a Bioanalyzer, their concentration measured with Qubit, and their quantity determined with the Kapa Library Quantification kit. An Illumina HiSeq 2500 was used to sequence the libraries paired-end at 2 x 150 bp. To increase sequence diversity, about 25-30% phiX was spiked into each library pool. Regarding the original processing steps: The UMI-based MiGEC pipeline processed quality-filtered reads and removed over 85% of raw TCR sequences during error correction. VDJ genes were aligned to IMGT germline references, and clonotypes were defined by unique CDR3 amino acid sequence plus V-J genes. VDJtools evaluated clonal expansion, Shannon diversity and CDR3 relatedness (CalcPairwiseDistances, ClusterSamples); CLCbio workbench built phylogenetic trees. A clone was classed as expanded if it had 8 or more unique UMIs, a cutoff based on coefficient-of-variation modelling across technical triplicates. Using fastp at Q25 and MiXCR, TCRdb reprocessed the public reads and kept productive beta chains. Each entry merges the rows of one CDR3 protein and shows their most common DNA and genes. The V and J calls were not made by the authors but by TCRdb's processing. In all, the sample holds over 45,000 distinct CDR3 sequences, and around 5.3% of those were seen once. The top ten hold roughly 1.5% of the sample.

Taken from cysteine to phenylalanine, the CDR3 has 15 residues. Solely the CDR3 DNA is kept, with 45 bases framed from the first base. Via the germline V gene, CDR1 is SGHRS and CDR2 YFSETQ. The junction carries 19 bases between V and J, which are trimmed by 5 bases and 5 bases respectively. These data belong to a study of neurological immune-mediated disorders (dated by TCRdb to the late 2010s). About the investigation overall: Among the approximately 35 multiple sclerosis patients, relapsing-remitting MS accounted for around 31 and secondary progressive MS accounted for 3. Alongside PBMC samples, the set of fewer than 110 TCR-beta libraries contained longitudinal samples, technical triplicates, and paired CD4+ and CD8+ T-cell subsets that had been sorted. Using UMI-based sequencing, the study compared peripheral blood TCR-beta repertoires from patients with HTLV-I-associated myelopathy (HAM/TSP), patients with multiple sclerosis, and healthy controls. The cohort was made up of some 70 subjects, consisting of around 14 HAM/TSP patients, some 34 multiple sclerosis patients and about 20 healthy controls.

The study at large found these results: Expanded clones from different subjects shared no identical CDR3 amino acid sequences, which suggests that TCR-beta repertoires were private in all groups. Phylogenetic analysis grouped repertoires from 18 of 34 MS patients into a cluster of related CDR3 sequences, suggesting a possible repertoire-level signature. No clinical or MRI features were associated with the MS cluster, and the authors said that larger cohorts are needed. TCR clonal expansion was highest in HAM/TSP patients and lowest in MS patients, with MS patients falling below even healthy controls.

TCR libraries for sorted subsets were made from roughly 1 million sorted CD4+ or CD8+ T cells. Multiple sclerosis patients were enrolled in a US clinical protocol under which disease progression was evaluated by magnetic resonance imaging. PBMCs were separated from peripheral blood using Ficoll-Hypaque density gradient centrifugation and then cryopreserved in liquid nitrogen. The study also sequenced paired sorted CD4+ and CD8+ subsets from healthy controls, HAM/TSP patients and MS patients. This chain is built from TRBV5-1 and TRBJ1-2; TRBD1 is a weak D gene call, 5 bases matching. Sequenced sample: CD4+ T cells from blood. The TCR sequence derives from a woman aged 18-29 years with multiple sclerosis. The nucleotides read TGCGCCAGCAGGGCAAAAGGGACGGGAGTTTATGGCTACACCTTC. Its translation reads: CASRAKGTGVYGYTF.